A single sample is the source of the 4 T cell receptor beta chains below, sequenced in a study of TIL therapy for anti-PD-1-resistant metastatic lung cancer. Sequencing used immunoSEQ v3. The table came from immunoSEQ multiplex PCR; TCRdb's copy has only in-frame clones and leaves some out. The table shows 36,000 or so clones, with around 79% occurring only once. Indicated time point: pre-treatment sample, taken before nivolumab and TIL therapy. The specimen was blood, collected at baseline. The receptors come from a person aged 25-85 years with non-small cell lung cancer.

V and J are TRBV28 and TRBJ1-4; no clear D. The CDR3 runs 14 residues. The V gene's germline CDR1 is MDHEN and CDR2 SYDVKM. Trimming took 6 bases from V and 1 from J, leaving 9 bases between them. The CDR3, as DNA: TGTGCCAGCAGGGCAGTTGAAACTAATGAAAAACTGTTTTTT. As protein: CASRAVETNEKLFF.

V gene TRBV19 combines with J gene TRBJ1-4; D perhaps matches TRBD1 (6 bases). The V gene's germline CDR1 is LNHDA and CDR2 SQIVND (reference sequence). V lost 6 bases to trimming and J lost 0 bases, with 11 bases between them. This CDR3 has 15 amino acids. The CDR3 sequence is CASRGHPTTNEKLFF. The CDR3 DNA reads as TGTGCCAGTAGGGGACACCCTACAACTAATGAAAAACTGTTTTTT.

Note on this clone: The same CDR3 is also encoded by other DNA sequences in this sample. The chain employs TRBV4-2 and TRBJ1-3, with 8 bases that match TRBD1. CDR3 length: 17 residues. Trimming removed 0 bases from V and 0 bases from J; junction bases left unmatched: 4. The germline V gene has CDR1 LGHNA and CDR2 YNFKEQ. CDR3 region: CASSQDLGTGSGNTIYF. The CDR3 coding sequence is TGTGCCAGCAGCCAAGATCTGGGGACAGGCTCTGGAAACACCATATATTTT.

This clone was observed a handful of times. The rearrangement uses TRBV7-9 and TRBJ1-5; 10 nucleotides match TRBD1. Germline V CDR1 and CDR2: SEHNR, FQNEAQ (reference sequence). There are 15 residues in the CDR3. Unmatched junction bases numbered 3, after V lost 5 bases and J lost 2 bases. The CDR3 bases are TGTGCCAGCAGCCCCGGGACAGGGGGCAATCAGCCCCAGCATTTT. Translating it yields CASSPGTGGNQPQHF.